This T cell receptor beta chain was sequenced during a study of blood T cell repertoires in COVID-19. Overall study context: The cDNA or gDNA used as material had been derived from T cells, B-cell-depleted T cells, or PBMCs.

CDR1 and CDR2 (germline): MNHEY, SVGAGI. The CDR3 consists of 15 residues. The V segment lost 4 bases and the J segment 1 base; nucleotides outside the gene matches: 5. In the source study's methods: Estimates of nucleated cell counts were drawn from the amplification of reference gene primers. Profiling relied on immunoSEQ multiplex PCR, and the TCRdb table lists in-frame clones only, not all of them. V, J and clone size are those of that table, while D and trimming were read from the DNA. The data contain about 110,000 clones, approximately 86% of them seen just once; the ten biggest clones take up under 5%.

Sequencing was carried out using peripheral blood. This TCR derives from a man aged 35 to 55 with acute or convalescent COVID-19. The V gene is TRBV6-5, the J gene TRBJ1-1; 8 positions agree with TRBD1. The CDR3 coding sequence is TGTGCCAGCAGTTCCGACGGGACAGGGAACACTGAAGCTTTCTTT. This sequence encodes CASSSDGTGNTEAFF.